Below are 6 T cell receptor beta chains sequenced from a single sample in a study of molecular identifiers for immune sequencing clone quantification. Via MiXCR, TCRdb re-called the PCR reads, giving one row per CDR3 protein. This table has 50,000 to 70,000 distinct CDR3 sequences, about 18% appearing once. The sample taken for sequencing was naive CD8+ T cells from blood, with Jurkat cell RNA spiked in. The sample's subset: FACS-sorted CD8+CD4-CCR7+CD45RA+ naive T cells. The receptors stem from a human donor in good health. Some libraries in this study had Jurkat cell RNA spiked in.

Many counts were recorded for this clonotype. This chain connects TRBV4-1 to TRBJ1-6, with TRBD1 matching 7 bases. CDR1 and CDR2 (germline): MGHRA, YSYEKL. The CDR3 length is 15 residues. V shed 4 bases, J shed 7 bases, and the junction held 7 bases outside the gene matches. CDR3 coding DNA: TGCGCCAGCAGCCTTCGCGGACAGGCGAATTCACCCCTCCACTTT. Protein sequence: CASSLRGQANSPLHF.

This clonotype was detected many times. The CDR3 loop is CASRPASGSSYEQYF. The CDR3 DNA reads TGTGCCAGCAGGCCTGCTAGCGGTTCCTCCTACGAGCAGTACTTC. The V gene is TRBV5-4, the J gene TRBJ2-7; 7 bases are shared with TRBD2. Trimming cost V 5 bases and J 0 bases; bases outside gene matches: 8. Germline CDR1 SGHNT, CDR2 YYREEE (reference sequence). This CDR3 region has 15 residues.

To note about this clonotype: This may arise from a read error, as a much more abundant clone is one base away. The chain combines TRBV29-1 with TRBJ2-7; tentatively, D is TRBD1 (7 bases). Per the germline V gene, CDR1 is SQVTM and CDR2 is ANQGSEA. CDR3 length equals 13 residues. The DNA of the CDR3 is TGCAGCGTCCCAGGGGGGCGTTTTGACGAGCAGCACTTC. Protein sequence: CSVPGGRFDEQHF.

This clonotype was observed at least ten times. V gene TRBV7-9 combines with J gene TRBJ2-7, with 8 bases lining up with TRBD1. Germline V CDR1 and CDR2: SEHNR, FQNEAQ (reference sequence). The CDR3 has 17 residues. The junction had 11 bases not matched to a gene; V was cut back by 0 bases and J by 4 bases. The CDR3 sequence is CASSLARDRTTPYEQYF. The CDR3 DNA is TGTGCCAGCAGCTTAGCCCGGGACAGGACGACTCCTTACGAGCAGTACTTC.

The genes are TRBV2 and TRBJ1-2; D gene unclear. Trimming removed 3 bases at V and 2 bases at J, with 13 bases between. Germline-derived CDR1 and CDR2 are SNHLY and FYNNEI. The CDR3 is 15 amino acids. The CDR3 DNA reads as TGTGCCAGCAGTGACGTCCCCACAGCCAACTATGGCTACACCTTC. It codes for CASSDVPTANYGYTF.

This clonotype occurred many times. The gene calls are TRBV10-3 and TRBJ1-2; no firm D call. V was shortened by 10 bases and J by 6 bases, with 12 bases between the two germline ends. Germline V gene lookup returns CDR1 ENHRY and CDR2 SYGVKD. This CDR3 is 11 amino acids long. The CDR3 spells CASEGEDGYTF. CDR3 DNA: TGTGCCAGTGAAGGAGAGGATGGCTACACCTTC.